Listed here are 8 T cell receptor beta chains from one sample, sequenced in a study of blood T cell repertoires in COVID-19 (dated by TCRdb to about 2020). The library was produced with the immunoSEQ multiplex PCR assay. TCRdb provides this immuneACCESS table in a form limited to in-frame rearrangements. Some clones are lacking; in checked studies, under half of them reflect an unresolved V gene, and why the rest are absent is not known. This sample is represented by about 300,000 clones; 80% to 95% of them were singletons. Jointly, the top ten make up more than 0.95% of the sample. Sample: PBMCs or T cells enriched from blood (not recorded which). The receptors originated from a woman aged 25 to 39 who had recovered from COVID-19.

The chain is built from TRBV28 and TRBJ1-2; 9 nucleotides align to TRBD1. The CDR3 covers 15 residues. V trimming: 4 bases; J trimming: 7 bases; junction bases outside the gene matches: 10. CDR1 is MDHEN, CDR2 SYDVKM, per germline. The CDR3 coding sequence is TGTGCCAGCAGTTCTCTCCCGGGACAGGGTGGTGGCTACACCTTC. The encoded protein is CASSSLPGQGGGYTF.

The chain uses TRBV5-1 and TRBJ2-5, with a possible D match to TRBD2 (6 bases). CDR1 is SGHRS and CDR2 is YFSETQ in the germline V gene. V was trimmed by 6 bases and J by 3 bases, leaving 18 bases between them. The length of the CDR3 is 15 residues. In DNA, the CDR3 is TGCGCCAGCAATCGGGATAGCGGCGCGGAAGAGACCCAGTACTTC. Its protein is CASNRDSGAEETQYF.

This sequence joins TRBV24-1 and TRBJ2-5, with D possibly being TRBD2 (5 bases). Trimming cost V 7 bases and J 5 bases, with 16 bases left between them. The germline V gene has CDR1 KGHDR and CDR2 SFDVKD. The CDR3 sequence is 14 residues long. In DNA, the CDR3 is TGTGCCACCAGCGATGGAGGACCGGGGGAGACCCAGTACTTC. It specifies CATSDGGPGETQYF.

CDR3 in DNA: TGCGCCAGCAGCCCTCTGACAGCCTACGAGCAGTACTTC. This sequence encodes CASSPLTAYEQYF. The chain couples TRBV5-1 to TRBJ2-7; tentatively, D is TRBD1 (5 bases). Germline V gene lookup returns CDR1 SGHRS and CDR2 YFSETQ. Trimming left V 4 bases short and J 2 bases short, with 10 bases between. The CDR3 has 13 residues.

This sequence joins TRBV5-1 and TRBJ1-1; 9 nucleotides line up with TRBD1. The CDR3 contains 14 residues. J gave up 11 bases and V 4 bases, and 12 bases lay outside the gene matches. Germline values: CDR1 SGHRS, CDR2 YFSETQ. The CDR3 region is CASSQTGQGEMAFF. CDR3 in DNA: TGCGCCAGCAGCCAAACGGGACAGGGTGAAATGGCTTTCTTT.

V gene TRBV30 combines with J gene TRBJ2-7, with TRBD1 as a possible D gene (6 bases). The CDR3 contains 13 residues. Deletions cut 4 bases from V and 2 bases from J, with 12 bases between. CDR1 and CDR2 from the germline V gene are GTSNPN and SVGIG (reference sequence). CDR3 in amino acids: CAWNQQGTYEQYF. CDR3 DNA: TGTGCCTGGAACCAACAGGGTACCTACGAGCAGTACTTC.

The genes are TRBV7-9 and TRBJ2-3, with D perhaps TRBD1 (7 bases). The germline CDR1 and CDR2 sequences are SEHNR and FQNEAQ (reference sequence). V was trimmed by 4 bases and J by 5 bases, leaving 10 bases between them. The CDR3 is made up of 13 amino acids. CDR3: CASSSGGKDTQYF. In DNA, the CDR3 is TGTGCCAGCAGCTCAGGGGGGAAAGATACGCAGTATTTT.

This chain links TRBV9 with TRBJ1-1, with 7 bases matching TRBD1. The germline V gene has CDR1 SGDLS and CDR2 YYNGEE. The CDR3 runs 14 residues. V trimming: 3 bases; J trimming: 1 base; junction bases outside the gene matches: 3. The CDR3 coding sequence is TGTGCCAGCAGCGGGGGACAGTCGAACACTGAAGCTTTCTTT. It codes for CASSGGQSNTEAFF.